This entry lists 3 T cell receptor beta chains sequenced from one sample in a study of blood T cell repertoires in COVID-19 (dated by TCRdb to the early 2020s). The method was the immunoSEQ multiplex PCR assay. TCRdb took this table from immuneACCESS and kept in-frame rearrangements with V and J called. Such tables lack part of the clones; where checked against another copy, unresolved V genes explain under half of the gap, and the rest is unexplained. Within this sample are 300,000 to 400,000 clones, with around 91% of them counted one time only. Roughly 3% of the sample is in the top ten clones. Sequenced input: peripheral blood. The receptors were gathered from a woman between 18 and 29 years old who had recovered from COVID-19.

The chain recombines TRBV9 with TRBJ2-1; 13 bases agree with TRBD2. Germline assignment: CDR1 SGDLS and CDR2 YYNGEE. The trim removed 0 bases at V and 8 bases at J, leaving 5 bases unmatched. The CDR3 sequence is 16 residues long. In DNA form, the CDR3 reads TGTGCCAGCAGCGTAGAAGGACTAGCGGGAGAGTATGAGCAGTTCTTC. Its protein product is CASSVEGLAGEYEQFF.

This clone has a count of ten or more. V is TRBV6-2 or TRBV6-3 and J is TRBJ1-1, with a tentative D call TRBD1 (5 bases). CDR3 length: 15 residues. V lost 2 bases and J lost 1, with 11 bases in between. Per germline, CDR1 MNHEY and CDR2 SVGEGT. CDR3 sequence reads: CASSYGQGENTEAFF. Written as DNA, the CDR3 is TGTGCCAGCAGTTACGGTCAAGGGGAGAACACTGAAGCTTTCTTT.

The V and J genes are TRBV6-5 and TRBJ1-4, with 8 bases fitting TRBD1. The J segment lost 8 bases and the V segment lost 5 bases, leaving 4 bases of the junction unmatched. Germline-derived CDR1 and CDR2 are MNHEY and SVGAGI. The CDR3 consists of 13 residues. For the CDR3, the DNA is TGTGCCAGCAGTACGGGACAGGTGGAAAAACTGTTTTTT. Protein sequence: CASSTGQVEKLFF.